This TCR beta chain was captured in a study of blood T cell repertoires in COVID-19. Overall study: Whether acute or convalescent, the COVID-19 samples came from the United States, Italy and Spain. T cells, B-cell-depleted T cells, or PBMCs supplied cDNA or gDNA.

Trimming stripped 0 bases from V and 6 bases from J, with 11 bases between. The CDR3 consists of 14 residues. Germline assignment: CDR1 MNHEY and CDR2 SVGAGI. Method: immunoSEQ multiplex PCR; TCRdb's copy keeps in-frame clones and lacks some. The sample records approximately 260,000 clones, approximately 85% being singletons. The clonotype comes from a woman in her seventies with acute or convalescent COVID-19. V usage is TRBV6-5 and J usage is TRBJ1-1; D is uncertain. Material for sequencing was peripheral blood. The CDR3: CASSYSLGGAEAFF. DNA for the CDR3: TGTGCCAGCAGTTACTCCCTAGGTGGCGCTGAAGCTTTCTTT.